This TCR beta chain was found in a study of blood T cell repertoires in COVID-19. J was trimmed by 6 bases and V by 2 bases; bases with no gene match: 4. The CDR3 contains 13 residues. Germline V CDR1 and CDR2: SGDLS, YYNGEE. Generated by immunoSEQ multiplex PCR, the TCRdb table keeps only in-frame clones and is missing some. The sample has fewer than 250,000 clones, roughly 91% seen once. The specimen was peripheral blood. The gene calls are TRBV9 and TRBJ1-1, with 7 bases aligning to TRBD1. The TCR originated in a man between 25 and 39 years old with COVID-19, enrolled during active disease. The CDR3 reads CASSVGTVSEAFF. The DNA of the CDR3 is TGTGCCAGCAGCGTCGGGACAGTCTCTGAAGCTTTCTTT.